This is a list of T cell receptor beta chains from one sample in a study of cytomegalovirus exposure and HLA in healthy donors. The assay was immunoSEQ multiplex PCR, and TCRdb's table has in-frame clones only and misses some. This table has 150,000 or so clones, 75% to 80% appearing once. Sequenced sample: PBMCs. The source is a male donor in good health and CMV-seronegative. CDR3s include the opening cysteine and the closing phenylalanine or tryptophan. The order of the fields is D gene, J gene, CDR3 length, clone size, V gene, CDR3 protein, CDR3 DNA. A D gene is named only where the DNA matches it firmly. A clone size is listed for some rows: how often the clone was seen (once, few, many), or a class if it is expanded.

>TRBD2|TRBJ2-7|14|-|TRBV5-1
CASSFSGGAYEQYF
TGCGCCAGCAGCTTTAGCGGGGGGGCCTACGAGCAGTACTTC
>TRBD1|TRBJ1-4|16|-|TRBV7-9
CASTPGGGRNNEKLFF
TGTGCCAGCACCCCAGGGGGTGGACGCAATAATGAAAAACTGTTTTTT
>TRBD1|TRBJ2-2|11|-|TRBV12-5
CARTGSGELFF
TGTGCTAGGACAGGGTCCGGGGAGCTGTTTTTT
>-|TRBJ2-2|18|-|TRBV21-1
CASTAGTGGYANTGELFF
TGTGCCAGCACCGCCGGGACAGGGGGTTACGCGAACACCGGGGAGCTGTTTTTT
>-|TRBJ2-7|16|-|TRBV5-1
CASSDGRTTLSYEQYF
TGCGCCAGCAGCGATGGACGGACTACTCTCTCCTACGAGCAGTACTTC
>TRBD2|TRBJ2-7|18|once|TRBV4-1
CASSQDWLAGAPPYEQYF
TGCGCCAGCAGCCAAGATTGGCTAGCGGGAGCACCCCCCTACGAGCAGTACTTC
>-|TRBJ2-2|14|-|TRBV7-8
CASSWGGGTGELFF
TGTGCCAGCAGTTGGGGCGGAGGGACCGGGGAGCTGTTTTTT
>-|TRBJ1-3|14|-|TRBV28
CASSLPGNGYTIYF
TGTGCCAGCAGTTTACCAGGGAACGGATACACCATATATTTT
>-|TRBJ1-2|12|-|TRBV7-2
CASSAQEGGYTF
TGTGCCAGCAGCGCACAGGAAGGCGGCTACACCTTC
>-|TRBJ2-7|11|-|TRBV6-5
CASTSGNEQYF
TGTGCCAGCACTTCAGGGAACGAGCAGTACTTC
>-|TRBJ2-7|15|few|TRBV6-6
CASTSSGDTYYEQYF
TGTGCCAGCACCTCCTCGGGAGATACCTACTACGAGCAGTACTTC
>-|TRBJ2-7|11|-|TRBV30
CAWRAENEQYF
TGTGCCTGGAGGGCGGAAAACGAGCAGTACTTC
>-|TRBJ1-2|13|-|TRBV2
CASRGRGIDGYTF
TGTGCCAGCAGGGGGAGAGGGATCGATGGCTACACCTTC
>-|TRBJ2-3|15|-|TRBV19
CASSIASGSGDTQYF
TGTGCCAGTAGTATAGCGTCGGGTTCTGGGGATACGCAGTATTTT
>-|TRBJ2-7|15|-|TRBV5-5
CASSLAPGRRNEQYF
TGTGCCAGCAGCTTGGCCCCCGGGAGAAGAAACGAGCAGTACTTC
>-|TRBJ1-1|16|-|TRBV9
CASSVESRGRDSEAFF
TGTGCCAGCAGCGTAGAGTCGAGAGGGAGGGATAGTGAAGCTTTCTTT
>-|TRBJ2-1|16|-|TRBV7-3
CASSLRQGSSYNEQFF
TGTGCCAGCAGCTTACGGCAGGGTAGCTCCTACAATGAGCAGTTCTTC
>TRBD1|TRBJ2-7|17|few|TRBV4-3
CASSQGMEGQASYEQYF
TGCGCCAGCAGCCAGGGTATGGAAGGACAGGCCTCCTACGAGCAGTACTTC
>TRBD2|TRBJ2-5|13|-|TRBV29-1
CSIRLANQETQYF
TGCAGCATACGACTAGCGAACCAAGAGACCCAGTACTTC
>-|TRBJ2-3|14|-|TRBV6-5
CASSPGRGTDTQYF
TGTGCCAGCAGTCCTGGGAGAGGCACAGATACGCAGTATTTT